This T cell receptor beta chain was captured in a study of shared clonotypes between healthy human individuals. As regards this clone: Its target is unknown.

Here immunoSEQ multiplex PCR was the method, and the copy in TCRdb shows in-frame clones only, minus some. Of around 2,000,000 clones listed, about 92% are singletons. Naive CD8 cells lacked CD45RO, underwent positive selection for CCR7 and left out terminally differentiated effector memory CD45RA+ cells. General study points: Although depth was large, rarefaction showed that sequencing of the sorted subsets was incomplete. Approximately 5% of naive CD4 clonotypes were shared across a few donors. Blood alone was sampled, and tissue repertoires likely differ.

CDR1 is LGHNA, CDR2 YSLEER, per germline. Germline trimming cut 0 bases from V and 7 bases from J; bases unmatched to any gene: 10. The CDR3 consists of 17 residues. The chain links TRBV4-3 to TRBJ2-1, with 9 bases lining up with TRBD2. The clonotype was recovered from a man younger than 35 in good health. Some clones in this sample may be carry-over from other donors' samples. Sequenced material: naive CD8+ T cells from PBMCs. CDR3 sequence: CASSQEVAAGGWNEQFF. The CDR3 DNA follows: TGCGCCAGCAGCCAAGAAGTGGCAGCGGGAGGTTGGAATGAGCAGTTCTTC.